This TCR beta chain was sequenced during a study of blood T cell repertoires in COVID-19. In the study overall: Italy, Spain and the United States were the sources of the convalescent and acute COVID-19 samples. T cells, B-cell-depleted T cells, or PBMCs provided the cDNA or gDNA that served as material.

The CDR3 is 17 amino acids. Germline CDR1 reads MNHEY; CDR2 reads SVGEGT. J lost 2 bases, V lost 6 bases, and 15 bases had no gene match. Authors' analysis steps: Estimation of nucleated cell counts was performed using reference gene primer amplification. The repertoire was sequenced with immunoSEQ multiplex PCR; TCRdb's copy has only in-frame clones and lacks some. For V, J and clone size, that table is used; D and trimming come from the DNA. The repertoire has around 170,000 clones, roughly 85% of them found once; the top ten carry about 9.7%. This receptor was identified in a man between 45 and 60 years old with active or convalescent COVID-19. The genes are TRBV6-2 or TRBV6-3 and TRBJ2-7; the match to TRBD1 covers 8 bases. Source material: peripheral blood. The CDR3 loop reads CASSSGKGTGLTYEQYF. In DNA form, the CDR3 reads TGTGCCAGCAGCTCCGGAAAGGGGACAGGCTTGACCTACGAGCAGTACTTC.